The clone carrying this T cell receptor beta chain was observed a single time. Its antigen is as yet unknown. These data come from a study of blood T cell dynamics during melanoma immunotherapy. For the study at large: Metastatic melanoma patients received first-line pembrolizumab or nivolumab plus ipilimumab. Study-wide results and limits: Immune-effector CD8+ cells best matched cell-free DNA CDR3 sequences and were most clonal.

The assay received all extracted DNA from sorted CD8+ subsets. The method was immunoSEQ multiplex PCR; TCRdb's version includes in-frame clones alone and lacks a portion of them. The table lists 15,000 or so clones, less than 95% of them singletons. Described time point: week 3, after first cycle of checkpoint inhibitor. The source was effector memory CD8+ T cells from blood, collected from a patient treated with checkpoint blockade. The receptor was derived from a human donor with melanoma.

This CDR3 reads CASSPRQAYEQYF. DNA of the CDR3: TGTGCCAGCAGCCCCCGGCAGGCTTACGAGCAGTACTTC. The chain has TRBV7-9 and TRBJ2-7; D uncertain. The V gene's germline CDR1 is SEHNR and CDR2 FQNEAQ (reference sequence). The CDR3 covers 13 residues. V was clipped by 5 bases and J by 4 bases, with 12 bases between them.